This T cell receptor (beta chain) was recorded in a study of neurological immune-mediated disorders. Time point specified: longitudinal time-point 1 (baseline). The authors produced cDNA by 5'RACE using 10-nucleotide random UMIs. From 15-18 subjects, every sequencing run obtained over 190 million TCR-beta sequences. TCRdb redid the calling of the 5' RACE reads with MiXCR, one entry per CDR3 protein. Seen here are some 54,000 distinct CDR3 sequences, roughly 10% observed once, and the top ten hold around 7%. General study findings and limits: HTLV-1-associated myelopathy had the most TCR clonal expansion, whereas multiple sclerosis had the least (lower than in healthy controls).

Worth noting for this clonotype: Its antigen is not known. The junction departs from the called germline gene at one end, perhaps through a read error.

Sample: PBMCs. This TCR was recovered from a male donor with HTLV-1-associated myelopathy (HAM/TSP).

CDR3 loop: CAISSYLSSYNEQFF. The CDR3 DNA reads TGTGCCATCAGCTCTTACCTAAGCTCCTACAATGAGCAGTTCTTC. The chain uses TRBV7-3 and TRBJ2-1; no reliable D call. This CDR3 has 15 amino acids. Germline V lookup: CDR1 SGHTA, CDR2 FQGTGA.